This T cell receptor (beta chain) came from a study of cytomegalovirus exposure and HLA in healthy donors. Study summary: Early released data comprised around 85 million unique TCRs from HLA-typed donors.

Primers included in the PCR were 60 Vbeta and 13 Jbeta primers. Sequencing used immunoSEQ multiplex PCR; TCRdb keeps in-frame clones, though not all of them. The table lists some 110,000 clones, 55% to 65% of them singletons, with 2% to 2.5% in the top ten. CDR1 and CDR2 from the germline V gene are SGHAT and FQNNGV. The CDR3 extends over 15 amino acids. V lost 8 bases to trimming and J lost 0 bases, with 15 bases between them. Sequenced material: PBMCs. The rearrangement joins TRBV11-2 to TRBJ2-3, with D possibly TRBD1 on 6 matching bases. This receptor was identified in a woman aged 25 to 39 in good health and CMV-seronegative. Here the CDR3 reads CASASQGTSTDTQYF. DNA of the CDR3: TGTGCCAGCGCTAGCCAGGGGACGAGCACAGATACGCAGTATTTT.